The following is a T cell receptor beta chain sequence with its context. Which antigen it targets is not known. Within one base of it there is no much larger clone, and no base qualities were kept. TCRbeta CDR3 regions were amplified from genomic DNA by means of the immunoSEQ Assay, a bias-controlled multiplex PCR. The original pipeline was this. Nucleated cell counts per sample were estimated from amplification of reference gene primers within the assay. To quantify the absolute abundance of each unique TCRbeta CDR3 rearrangement, sequence reads were collapsed and filtered. Productive Simpson clonality was computed per sample as the square root of Simpson's diversity index over productive rearrangements. TCRdb obtained this table from immuneACCESS and retained in-frame rearrangements with V and J assigned. These tables miss some clones; where compared with another copy, unresolved V genes account for less than half of the shortfall, and the remainder is unexplained. V, J and clone size reflect that table, while D and trimming were determined from the DNA. The sample data list approximately 230,000 clones, and approximately 90% of these were observed just once. The ten biggest clones cover over 1.5% of the sample.

Participants in the prospective study were aged roughly 18 to 100 years, lived in some 24 United States geographic areas, and enrolled through a virtual design. To assign participants to cohorts, the prospective study relied on clinical history that participants themselves reported in a screening survey and a study questionnaire. For ImmuneRACE Cohort 3, a participant was defined as recovered based on two consecutive negative NP/OP PCR tests, clearance by a healthcare professional, or resolution of symptoms. In the prospective study, mobile phlebotomists collected whole blood, serum and a nasopharyngeal or oropharyngeal swab from each participant. Over a roughly 2-month period, participants in the prospective study had the option of providing additional blood draws and questionnaires. Blood samples from the prospective study were shipped frozen or at room temperature prior to DNA extraction. The data were taken from a study of blood T cell repertoires in COVID-19 (dated by TCRdb to 2020 to 2021). Notes on the research overall: Samples covering the acute and convalescent phases of COVID-19 were provided by collaborators in the United States, Italy and Spain. The prospective study material was composed of cDNA or gDNA derived from T cells, B-cell-depleted T cells, or PBMCs. Deeply sampled blood TCRbeta repertoires from subjects exposed to, actively infected with, or recovered from COVID-19 were included in the dataset. The repertoires were released in a freely available public database meant as a resource for research on the immune response to SARS-CoV-2. Samples were obtained from the ongoing ImmuneRACE study (first 160 participants) and from approximately 1,200 subjects provided by 6 global collaborators. Sample metadata almost always included a de-identified subject ID, COVID-19 status, age in years and sex. HLA class I and class II types, where available, came from metadata supplied by the sample provider rather than from assay-based typing. Overall study results and their limits: Clinical and demographic metadata were provided uncurated, with the amount varying by source and participant.

The CDR3 runs 15 amino acids, cysteine and phenylalanine included. Only the CDR3 DNA is retained, 45 bases long and in frame from the first base. The germline V gene supplies CDR1 MGHRA and CDR2 YSYEKL. Germline trimming: 5 bases from V, 0 bases from J; junction bases outside gene matches: 5. This clonotype originated in a man aged 40-50 years who had recovered from COVID-19. The chain links TRBV4-1 with TRBJ2-7, with 9 bases aligning to TRBD2. Sequenced: PBMCs or T cells enriched from blood (not recorded which). The CDR3 protein sequence reads: CASSWASGTSYEQYF. The DNA sequence is given as TGCGCCAGCAGCTGGGCTAGCGGGACCTCCTACGAGCAGTACTTC.